The TCR beta chain described here comes from a study of T cells in narcolepsy. Study-level information: Patients with NT1 or NT2 and healthy control donors were enrolled. Findings of the study overall: Autoreactive clone sequences were missing from some blood memory CD4+ repertoires. Same-patient CSF and blood CD4+ T cell clonotypes included HCRT-specific and TRIB2-specific autoreactive ones. Reportedly, autoreactive clonotypes were serially detected in patients' blood but not controls'.

Some clones are missing from TCRdb's copy, which holds only in-frame ones; the method was immunoSEQ multiplex PCR. The table includes about 32,000 clones, roughly 87% detected once. Germline CDR1 reads ENHRY; CDR2 reads SYGVKD. This CDR3 is built from 14 residues. Losses at the gene ends were 10 bases for V and 2 bases for J; bases not matched to a gene: 5. As concerns this clone: The antigen is unknown.

The source material was CD45RA- memory CD4+ T cells from PBMCs. The J gene is TRBJ2-7, the V gene TRBV10-3, with TRBD2 matching over 13 bases. This clonotype originated in a human donor with narcolepsy. The CDR3 spells CATKGLAGAYEQYF. CDR3 DNA sequence: TGTGCCACCAAAGGACTAGCGGGAGCCTACGAGCAGTACTTC.